This T cell receptor (beta chain) is drawn from a study of T cell repertoires in cytomegalovirus infection (dated 2019 in TCRdb). Broadly, across the study: Donor HLA type was relevant to the analysis, because carriage of CMV infection together with the matching HLA type was indicated by public TCR beta signatures.

The instrument given in TCRdb is Illumina HiSeq 1500. TCRdb itself trimmed the public reads at Q25 with fastp, ran MiXCR and retained productive beta chains. Each CDR3 protein gets just one entry, which takes the most common genes and DNA from the rows behind it. The sample includes 600,000 to 800,000 distinct CDR3 sequences, with 20% to 25% observed a single time. Under 8.5% of the sample lies in the top ten. This clonotype appeared a few times. Its antigen remains unidentified. No much larger clonotype is one base removed from it; base qualities were not supplied. Study-wide conclusions, independent of this receptor: In both this cohort and an independent cohort of 300 to 450 donors, the cumulative frequency of public TCR beta family members distinguished carriers of CMV infection plus the relevant HLA type. The ex vivo response was dominated by HLA-C-restricted CMV-specific TCR beta clonotypes, which also provided the single most frequent clonotype in two of eight donors.

This TCR was recovered from a human donor in good health (CMV status not recorded). Some clones in this sample may be carry-over from other donors' samples. The sample taken for sequencing was CD8+ T cells from PBMCs.

The DNA reads TGTGCCATCAGGGGGACCCAATTCGCTGGAAACACCATATATTTT. It encodes CAIRGTQFAGNTIYF. The V gene is TRBV10-3 and the J gene is TRBJ1-3; 5 matching bases give a weak D call of TRBD1. Measured from the cysteine to the phenylalanine, the CDR3 is 15 residues long. Only the CDR3 part of the read is kept: 45 bases, read in frame from the first base. Looking up the germline V gene yields CDR1 ENHRY and CDR2 SYGVKD. Relative to germline, V is 6 bases shorter and J is 2 bases shorter, with 14 bases between their ends.